A single sample is the source of the 32 T cell receptor beta chains below, sequenced in a study of radiotherapy plus CTLA-4 blockade in lung cancer. Here immunoSEQ multiplex PCR was the method, and the copy in TCRdb shows in-frame clones only, minus some. The table has some 92,000 clones, roughly four fifths seen once. Source: peripheral blood, taken from a patient treated with radiotherapy plus ipilimumab. These receptors were obtained from a human donor with non-small cell lung cancer who had a partial response to radiotherapy plus ipilimumab.

This chain joins TRBV19 and TRBJ1-5; 9 nucleotides line up with TRBD1. The ends lost 5 bases at V and 4 bases at J; junction bases unmatched: 15. The germline V gene encodes CDR1 LNHDA and CDR2 SQIVND (reference sequence). This CDR3 comprises 18 residues. The CDR3: CASSPSSPGTGINQPQHF. CDR3 bases: TGTGCCAGTAGTCCTTCAAGTCCCGGGACAGGGATTAATCAGCCCCAGCATTTT.

The rearrangement joins TRBV13 to TRBJ2-7; D gene ambiguous. V was cut by 0 bases and J by 7 bases, with 19 bases left in between. Germline V gives CDR1 PRHDT, CDR2 FYEKMQ (reference sequence). The length of the CDR3 is 16 residues. The DNA for the CDR3 is TGTGCCAGCAGCTTAGGTCCGGGTCTTACTCTGATGGAGCAGTACTTC. It specifies CASSLGPGLTLMEQYF.

This chain joins TRBV28 and TRBJ1-1, with 9 bases matching TRBD1. Germline CDR1 and CDR2: MDHEN and SYDVKM. The trim removed 5 bases at V and 11 bases at J, leaving 6 bases unmatched. This CDR3 contains 12 residues. The CDR3, as DNA: TGTGCCAGCAGTAGGGGACAGGGCTGGGCTTTCTTT. Residues: CASSRGQGWAFF.

The V and J genes are TRBV29-1 and TRBJ2-3, with 13 bases lining up with TRBD2. J was trimmed by 3 bases and V by 1 base; bases with no gene match: 10. The CDR3 length is 18 residues. CDR1 SQVTM and CDR2 ANQGSEA come from the germline V gene. CDR3: CSVEGGWTSGRGTDTQYF. The DNA of the CDR3 is TGCAGCGTTGAAGGGGGCTGGACTAGCGGGAGAGGTACAGATACGCAGTATTTT.

The V gene is TRBV28, the J gene TRBJ2-3, with unresolved D. Trimming removed 6 bases from V and 2 bases from J, with 12 bases in between. This CDR3 contains 14 residues. Germline V gene sequence: CDR1 MDHEN, CDR2 SYDVKM. CDR3 sequence reads: CASSTSVITDTQYF. CDR3 coding DNA: TGTGCCAGCAGCACCTCGGTAATCACAGATACGCAGTATTTT.

The J gene is TRBJ1-1, the V gene TRBV11-2, with D unresolved. This CDR3 has 15 residues. Trimming stripped 1 base from V and 3 bases from J, with 12 bases between. Germline CDR1 reads SGHAT; CDR2 reads FQNNGV. In DNA form, the CDR3 reads TGTGCCAGCAGCTTAGTTTCTCAGGCGTACACTGAAGCTTTCTTT. Translated, it gives CASSLVSQAYTEAFF.

The chain is built from TRBV6-1 and TRBJ1-1; D gene ambiguous. Germline assignment: CDR1 MNHNS and CDR2 SASEGT. This CDR3 contains 15 residues. Between the trimmed V and J ends, which lost 4 bases and 6 bases, there was a span of 18 bases. CDR3 sequence (DNA): TGTGCCAGCAGTGGTCCCCTAATAATGAGTGCTGAAGCTTTCTTT. This codes for CASSGPLIMSAEAFF.

The chain joins TRBV7-3 to TRBJ2-2; 8 nucleotides match TRBD1. This CDR3 contains 14 residues. The V gene's germline CDR1 is SGHTA and CDR2 FQGTGA. V shed 5 bases and J 7 bases; nucleotides not matched to a gene: 6. The CDR3 reads CASSPQQGVGELFF. The CDR3 DNA reads TGTGCCAGCAGCCCTCAACAGGGGGTCGGGGAGCTGTTTTTT.

The chain combines TRBV28 with TRBJ2-5, with 8 bases identical to TRBD1. Germline V gene lookup returns CDR1 MDHEN and CDR2 SYDVKM. Trimming removed 4 bases from V and 5 bases from J; junction bases left unmatched: 9. The CDR3 is 15 residues long. The CDR3 region has the DNA TGTGCCAGCAGTTCCCTGGCAGGGGGCGCCGAGACCCAGTACTTC. This codes for CASSSLAGGAETQYF.

V and J are TRBV5-1 and TRBJ2-6; D remains unclear. This CDR3 is 15 amino acids long. Germline lookup yields CDR1 SGHRS and CDR2 YFSETQ. V lost 2 bases, J lost 2 bases, and 8 bases lay in between. The CDR3 spells CASSFEKPGANVLTF. For the CDR3, the DNA is TGCGCCAGCAGCTTCGAAAAGCCTGGGGCCAACGTCCTGACTTTC.

J is TRBJ1-1 and V is TRBV19, with 8 nucleotides matching TRBD1. Trimming at V came to 6 bases and at J to 0 bases, leaving 12 bases not matched to a gene. The CDR3 covers 17 residues. Germline V CDR1 and CDR2: LNHDA, SQIVND (reference sequence). CDR3 nucleotides: TGTGCCAGTAGCCCCGGGACAGGAAACCTCATGAACACTGAAGCTTTCTTT. This encodes CASSPGTGNLMNTEAFF. Combining the CDR3 with reference TRBV19 and TRBJ1-1 gives the whole variable domain DGGITQSPKYLFRKEGQNVTLSCEQNLNHDAMYWYRQDPGQGLRLIYYSQIVNDFQKGDIAEGYSVSREKKESFPLTVTSAQKNPTAFYLCASSPGTGNLMNTEAFFGQGTRLTVV.

CDR3 amino acids: CASSEQASGRTDTQYF. The DNA of the CDR3 is TGTGCCAGCAGTGAACAGGCTAGCGGGAGGACAGATACGCAGTATTTT. The V and J genes are TRBV2 and TRBJ2-3; TRBD2 agrees at 11 bases. This CDR3 comprises 16 residues. Per germline, CDR1 SNHLY and CDR2 FYNNEI. The J segment lost 3 bases and the V segment lost 2 bases, leaving 4 bases of the junction unmatched.

This clone was counted between two and nine times. The CDR3 coding sequence is TGTGCCAGCAGCCGACTAGCGGGAGGGCCGGGAGCAGATACGCAGTATTTT. This gives the protein CASSRLAGGPGADTQYF. The chain couples TRBV28 to TRBJ2-3; 14 bases are a match to TRBD2. The CDR3 is 17 residues long. CDR1 and CDR2 (germline): MDHEN, SYDVKM. J lost 4 bases, V lost 6 bases, and 9 bases had no gene match.

This sequence joins TRBV28 and TRBJ2-1; TRBD2 agrees at 11 bases. J gave up 0 bases and V 5 bases, and 6 bases lay outside the gene matches. Germline-derived CDR1 and CDR2 are MDHEN and SYDVKM. CDR3 length equals 17 residues. DNA of the CDR3: TGTGCCAGCAGTCCGACTAGCGGGGTAAGCTCCTACAATGAGCAGTTCTTC. Encoded protein: CASSPTSGVSSYNEQFF.

The J gene is TRBJ2-5, the V gene TRBV18; D is uncertain. The CDR3 is made up of 14 amino acids. The germline gives CDR1 KGHSH, CDR2 LQKENI. V was trimmed by 0 bases and J by 0 bases, leaving 5 bases between them. CDR3 in amino acids: CASSPPAHQETQYF. CDR3 sequence (DNA): TGTGCCAGCTCACCACCGGCCCACCAAGAGACCCAGTACTTC.

This sequence joins TRBV28 and TRBJ1-5, with D possibly being TRBD1 (5 bases). This CDR3 is 15 amino acids long. Trimming stripped 4 bases from V and 2 bases from J, with 12 bases between. Looked up from germline, CDR1 is MDHEN and CDR2 is SYDVKM. DNA for the CDR3: TGTGCCAGCAGTTCTCAGGGTTCTGGCAATCAGCCCCAGCATTTT. Protein: CASSSQGSGNQPQHF.

The rearrangement links TRBV4-1 to TRBJ2-3; TRBD1 is a possible D gene (6 bases). The germline CDR1 and CDR2 sequences are MGHRA and YSYEKL. Trimming stripped 0 bases from V and 5 bases from J, with 15 bases between. This CDR3 has 16 amino acids. CDR3 sequence (DNA): TGCGCCAGCAGCCAAGATAGAGGGACACGAAGAGATACGCAGTATTTT. It is translated as CASSQDRGTRRDTQYF.

J is TRBJ2-6 and V is TRBV6-1; possible D gene TRBD1, 5 bases. Germline values: CDR1 MNHNS, CDR2 SASEGT. The V gene lost 4 bases and the J gene lost 0 bases, with 16 bases spanning the gap. The CDR3 totals 18 residues. For the CDR3, the DNA is TGTGCCAGCAGTGGCCGTAGGGGCGGAGTCTCTGGGGCCAACGTCCTGACTTTC. It translates to CASSGRRGGVSGANVLTF.

The gene calls are TRBV7-2 and TRBJ2-5, with TRBD2 matching 9 bases. CDR1 and CDR2 from the germline V gene are SGHTA and FQGNSA. The CDR3 runs 15 residues. V gave up 7 bases and J gave up 5 bases; unmatched junction bases: 11. The CDR3 DNA sequence: TGTGCCAGCACCACCCGGGCGGGAGGGCGGGAGACCCAGTACTTC. Translated: CASTTRAGGRETQYF. The full variable domain, in which reference TRBV7-2 and TRBJ2-5 provide the parts outside the CDR3, is GAGVSQSPSNKVTEKGKDVELRCDPISGHTALYWYRQSLGQGLEFLIYFQGNSAPDKSGLPSDRFSAERTGGSVSTLTIQRTQQEDSAVYLCASTTRAGGRETQYFGPGTRLLVL.

Comment on this clone: Distinct nucleotide sequences in the sample also encode this CDR3. The chain employs TRBV9 and TRBJ1-5; D is perhaps TRBD1 (6 bases). The V gene lost 0 bases and the J gene lost 5 bases, with 9 bases spanning the gap. Germline V gene sequence: CDR1 SGDLS, CDR2 YYNGEE. The CDR3 has 14 residues. In DNA form, the CDR3 reads TGTGCCAGCAGCGTAGTAGGGGGTGATCAGCCCCAGCATTTT. Translated, it gives CASSVVGGDQPQHF.

Worth noting for this clone: The sample contains more than one DNA sequence encoding this CDR3. This chain uses TRBV6-1 with TRBJ1-5, with 7 bases lining up with TRBD1. The germline gives CDR1 MNHNS, CDR2 SASEGT. The CDR3 totals 13 residues. V shed 6 bases and J 5 bases; nucleotides not matched to a gene: 4. Written as DNA, the CDR3 is TGTGCCAGCAGCGCTCAGGGGGATCAGCCCCAGCATTTT. It codes for CASSAQGDQPQHF.

In the case of this clone: This could be a read error, since a much larger clone is one nucleotide away. The chain employs TRBV11-2 and TRBJ2-7, with 7 positions matching TRBD1. Trimming took 5 bases from V and 5 from J; bases not matched to a gene: 3. This CDR3 comprises 12 residues. Germline values: CDR1 SGHAT, CDR2 FQNNGV. The CDR3 DNA sequence: TGTGCCAGCAGCCCGACAGGGAACGAGCAGTACTTC. It encodes CASSPTGNEQYF. Full variable domain (missing parts from reference TRBV11-2 and TRBJ2-7): EAGVAQSPRYKIIEKRQSVAFWCNPISGHATLYWYQQILGQGPKLLIQFQNNGVVDDSQLPKDRFSAERLKGVDSTLKIQPAKLEDSAVYLCASSPTGNEQYFGPGTRLTVT.

The CDR3 protein is CASSVAAGGIQETQYF. DNA of the CDR3: TGTGCCAGCAGCGTAGCGGCGGGAGGGATCCAAGAGACCCAGTACTTC. This chain links TRBV9 with TRBJ2-5, with 9 bases fitting TRBD2. This CDR3 comprises 16 residues. Germline V gives CDR1 SGDLS, CDR2 YYNGEE. With V trimmed by 0 bases and J by 1 base, 4 bases remained unmatched.

The genes are TRBV7-3 and TRBJ1-2; TRBD1 agrees at 10 bases. The CDR3 runs 14 residues. J was trimmed by 3 bases and V by 5 bases; bases with no gene match: 3. Germline CDR1 reads SGHTA; CDR2 reads FQGTGA. Here the CDR3 DNA reads TGTGCCAGCAGCCCCGGGACAGGGGACTATGGCTACACCTTC. It is translated as CASSPGTGDYGYTF. Combining the CDR3 with reference TRBV7-3 and TRBJ1-2 gives the whole variable domain GAGVSQTPSNKVTEKGKYVELRCDPISGHTALYWYRQSLGQGPEFLIYFQGTGAADDSGLPNDRFFAVRPEGSVSTLKIQRTERGDSAVYLCASSPGTGDYGYTFGSGTRLTVV.

The chain joins TRBV19 to TRBJ2-6; 8 nucleotides align to TRBD1. After removal of 3 bases from V and 0 bases from J, the junction contained 7 bases not matched to a gene. The CDR3 is 18 residues long. CDR1 is LNHDA, CDR2 SQIVND, per germline (reference sequence). CDR3 in amino acids: CASSIFQGAVSGANVLTF. The CDR3 region has the DNA TGTGCCAGTAGTATCTTCCAGGGGGCCGTCTCTGGGGCCAACGTCCTGACTTTC.

The chain is built from TRBV4-1 and TRBJ2-7; TRBD2 aligns across 13 bases. The CDR3 length is 20 residues. Germline V gives CDR1 MGHRA, CDR2 YSYEKL. V lost 4 bases to trimming and J lost 2 bases; unmatched junction nucleotides: 17. The DNA for the CDR3 is TGCGCCAGCAGCCCACACCACCCACTAGCGGGAGGGCCGATTCCCTACGAGCAGTACTTC. The encoded protein is CASSPHHPLAGGPIPYEQYF.

The chain has TRBV5-1 and TRBJ1-3; 9 bases are shared with TRBD1. The CDR3 is made up of 16 amino acids. The ends lost 4 bases at V and 0 bases at J; junction bases unmatched: 5. CDR1 and CDR2 from the germline V gene are SGHRS and YFSETQ. The chain's CDR3 is CASSMTGGGSGNTIYF. CDR3 nucleotides: TGCGCCAGCAGCATGACAGGGGGAGGCTCTGGAAACACCATATATTTT. The full variable domain, with the rest looked up from reference TRBV5-1 and TRBJ1-3, is KAGVTQTPRYLIKTRGQQVTLSCSPISGHRSVSWYQQTPGQGLQFLFEYFSETQRNKGNFPGRFSGRQFSNSRSEMNVSTLELGDSALYLCASSMTGGGSGNTIYFGEGSWLTVV.

The chain is built from TRBV18 and TRBJ1-1; 9 bases agree with TRBD1. The CDR3 runs 14 residues. V was pared by 3 bases and J by 10 bases, with 9 bases of the junction left unmatched. Germline V gene data show CDR1 as KGHSH and CDR2 as LQKENI. CDR3 bases: TGTGCCAGCTCACCTACAGGGGGCGGATTAAGAGCTTTCTTT. It specifies CASSPTGGGLRAFF.

This chain uses TRBV2 with TRBJ2-3; possibly TRBD2 for D (6 bases). V was cut by 4 bases and J by 0 bases, with 11 bases left in between. The CDR3 loop spans 15 amino acids. Germline CDR1 and CDR2: SNHLY and FYNNEI. CDR3 nucleotides: TGTGCCAGCAGTGTAGGGCGGGACAGCACAGATACGCAGTATTTT. Amino acid sequence: CASSVGRDSTDTQYF.

The V gene is TRBV18, the J gene TRBJ2-1, with 7 bases lining up with TRBD2. CDR3 length: 14 amino acids. J lost 5 bases, V lost 6 bases, and 7 bases had no gene match. CDR1 is KGHSH and CDR2 is LQKENI in the germline V gene. This CDR3 reads CASSSGIWNNEQFF. The CDR3 DNA reads as TGTGCCAGCTCGAGCGGGATTTGGAACAATGAGCAGTTCTTC.

The gene calls are TRBV21-1 and TRBJ2-3; the table names TRBD1, a call not compared with the DNA. TRBV21-1 constitutes a pseudogene. The CDR3 consists of 17 residues. CDR3 nucleotides: TGTGCCAGCAGCTCTTCCCCGGGACAGGGATACACAGATACGCAGTATTTT. This encodes CASSSSPGQGYTDTQYF.

The chain is built from TRBV11-2 and TRBJ2-7; no definite D call. The CDR3 sequence is 16 residues long. The germline V gene has CDR1 SGHAT and CDR2 FQNNGV. Deletions cut 0 bases from V and 0 bases from J, with 12 bases between. For the CDR3, the DNA is TGTGCCAGCAGCTTAGAGTTGTGGCGGAGCTCCTACGAGCAGTACTTC. Translated: CASSLELWRSSYEQYF.